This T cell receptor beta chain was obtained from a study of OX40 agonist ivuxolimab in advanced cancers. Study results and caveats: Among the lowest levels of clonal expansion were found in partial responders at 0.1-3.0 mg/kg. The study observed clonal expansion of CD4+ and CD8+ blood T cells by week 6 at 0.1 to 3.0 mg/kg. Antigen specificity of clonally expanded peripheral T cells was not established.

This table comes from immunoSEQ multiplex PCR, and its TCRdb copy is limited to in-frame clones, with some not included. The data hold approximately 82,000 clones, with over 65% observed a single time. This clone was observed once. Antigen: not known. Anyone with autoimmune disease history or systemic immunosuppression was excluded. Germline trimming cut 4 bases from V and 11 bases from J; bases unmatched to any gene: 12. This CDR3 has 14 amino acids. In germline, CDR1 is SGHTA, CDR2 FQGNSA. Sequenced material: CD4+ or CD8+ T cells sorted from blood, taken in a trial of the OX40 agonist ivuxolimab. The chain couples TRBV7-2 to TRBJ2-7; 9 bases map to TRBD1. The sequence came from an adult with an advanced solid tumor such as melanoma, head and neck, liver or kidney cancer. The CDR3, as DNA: TGTGCCAGCAGCTCAGGGACAGGGAGGAAGGGGAAGTACTTC. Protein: CASSSGTGRKGKYF.